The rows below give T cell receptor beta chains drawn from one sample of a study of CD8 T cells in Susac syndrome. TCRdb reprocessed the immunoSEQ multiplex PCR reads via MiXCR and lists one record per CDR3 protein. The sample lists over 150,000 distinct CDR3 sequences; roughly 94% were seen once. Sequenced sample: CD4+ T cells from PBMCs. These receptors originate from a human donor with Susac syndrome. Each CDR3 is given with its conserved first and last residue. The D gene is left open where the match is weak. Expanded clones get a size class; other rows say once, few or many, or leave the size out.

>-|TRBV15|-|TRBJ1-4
CATSSGRQRNRELFF
TGTGCCACCAGCAGCGGGAGACAGCGGAACCGGGAACTGTTTTTT
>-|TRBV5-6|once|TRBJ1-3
CASSSGRISGNTIYF
TGTGCCAGCAGCTCGGGACGGATCTCTGGAAACACCATATATTTT
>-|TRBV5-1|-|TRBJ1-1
CASSFSRGPNTEAFF
TGCGCCAGCAGCTTTTCCAGGGGACCCAACACTGAAGCTTTCTTT
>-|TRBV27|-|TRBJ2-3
CASRSYREGDTQYF
TGTGCCAGCCGATCTTACAGGGAAGGGGATACGCAGTATTTT
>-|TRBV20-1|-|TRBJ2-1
CSAYRTQYNEQFF
TGCAGTGCTTACAGGACGCAATACAATGAGCAGTTCTTC
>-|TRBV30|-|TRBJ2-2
CAWNFGGINTGELFF
TGTGCCTGGAACTTCGGAGGAATCAACACCGGGGAGCTGTTTTTT
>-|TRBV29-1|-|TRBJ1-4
CSAFRVGNEKLFF
TGCAGCGCCTTCAGGGTGGGGAATGAAAAACTGTTTTTT
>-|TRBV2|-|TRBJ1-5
CASSEGRSNQPQHF
TGTGCCAGCAGTGAAGGACGTAGCAATCAGCCCCAGCATTTT
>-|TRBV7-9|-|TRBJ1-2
CASSFSSANYGYTF
TGTGCCAGCAGCTTTAGCTCGGCAAACTATGGCTACACCTTC
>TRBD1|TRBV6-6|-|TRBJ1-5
CASSLDRGRNQPQHF
TGTGCCAGCAGCCTTGACAGGGGCAGGAATCAGCCCCAGCATTTT
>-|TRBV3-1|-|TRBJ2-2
CASSQDVSGELFF
TGTGCCAGCAGCCAAGATGTATCCGGGGAGCTGTTTTTT
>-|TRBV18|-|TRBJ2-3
CASSPGPPDTQYF
TGTGCCAGCTCACCAGGGCCTCCAGATACGCAGTATTTT
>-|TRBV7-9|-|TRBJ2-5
CASSLNTGVETQYF
TGTGCCAGCAGCTTAAATACGGGCGTAGAGACCCAGTACTTC
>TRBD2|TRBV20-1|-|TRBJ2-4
CSTGLAAKNIQYF
TGCAGTACCGGACTAGCGGCCAAAAACATTCAGTACTTC
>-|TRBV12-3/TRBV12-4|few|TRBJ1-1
CASSLDLNTEAFF
TGTGCCAGCAGTTTGGATCTGAACACTGAAGCTTTCTTT
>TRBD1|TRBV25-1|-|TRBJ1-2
CASSVGTGYGYTF
TGTGCCAGCAGTGTTGGGACAGGGTATGGCTACACCTTC
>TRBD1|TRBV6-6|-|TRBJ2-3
CASSYAGGGTDTQYF
TGTGCCAGCAGTTACGCAGGGGGCGGCACAGATACGCAGTATTTT
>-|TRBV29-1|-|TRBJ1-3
CSVGHTSGNTIYF
TGCAGCGTTGGGCATACCTCTGGAAACACCATATATTTT
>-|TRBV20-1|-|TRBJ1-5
CSAGNQPQHF
TGCAGTGCTGGCAATCAGCCCCAGCATTTT
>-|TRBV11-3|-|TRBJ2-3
CASSLNGDTQYF
TGTGCCAGCAGTTTAAATGGAGATACGCAGTATTTT
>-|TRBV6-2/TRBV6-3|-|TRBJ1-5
CASRVDSNQPQHF
TGTGCCAGCAGAGTGGATAGCAATCAGCCCCAGCATTTT
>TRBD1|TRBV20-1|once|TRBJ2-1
CSALDRGRSNEQFF
TGCAGTGCTTTGGACAGGGGGCGTTCCAATGAGCAGTTCTTC
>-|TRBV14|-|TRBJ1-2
CASSQAPMAGDGYTF
TGTGCCAGCAGCCAAGCTCCAATGGCAGGCGATGGCTACACCTTC
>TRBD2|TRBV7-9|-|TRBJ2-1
CASSYGLVVEQFF
TGTGCCAGCAGCTACGGACTAGTAGTAGAGCAGTTCTTC
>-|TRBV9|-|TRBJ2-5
CASSVAAGPQETQYF
TGTGCCAGCAGCGTAGCGGCGGGCCCACAAGAGACCCAGTACTTC
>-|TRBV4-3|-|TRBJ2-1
CASSRAQGISYNEQFF
TGCGCCAGCAGCCGAGCTCAGGGGATTTCTTACAATGAGCAGTTCTTC
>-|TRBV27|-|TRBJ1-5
CASSLKPSNQPQHF
TGTGCCAGCAGTTTAAAACCTAGCAATCAGCCCCAGCATTTT
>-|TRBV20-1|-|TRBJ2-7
CSAGDWVEQYF
TGCAGTGCTGGGGATTGGGTGGAGCAGTACTTC
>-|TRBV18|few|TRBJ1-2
CASSPSYGYTF
TGTGCCAGCTCACCTAGCTATGGCTACACCTTC
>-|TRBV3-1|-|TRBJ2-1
CASRPQASGGEQFF
TGTGCCAGCAGGCCCCAAGCGTCAGGAGGTGAGCAGTTCTTC
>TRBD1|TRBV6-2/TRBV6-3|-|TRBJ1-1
CASRAYRGPAFF
TGTGCCAGCAGGGCTTACAGGGGGCCTGCTTTCTTT
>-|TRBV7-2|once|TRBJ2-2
CASIKGGTGELFF
TGTGCCAGCATCAAAGGGGGAACCGGGGAGCTGTTTTTT
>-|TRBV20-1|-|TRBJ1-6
CSALELAGNNSPLHF
TGCAGTGCCTTAGAGTTGGCAGGGAATAATTCACCCCTCCACTTT
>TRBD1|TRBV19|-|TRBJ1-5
CASSIAAGGRYSNQPQHF
TGTGCCAGTAGTATCGCGGCAGGGGGGAGGTATAGCAATCAGCCCCAGCATTTT
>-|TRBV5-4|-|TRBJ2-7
CASSSTLGHEQYF
TGTGCCAGCAGCTCTACTTTGGGTCACGAGCAGTACTTC
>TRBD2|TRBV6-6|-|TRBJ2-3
CASKAGGTDTQYF
TGTGCCAGCAAAGCGGGAGGCACAGATACGCAGTATTTT
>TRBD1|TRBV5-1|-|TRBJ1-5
CASSPGTAGALSNQPQHF
TGCGCCAGCAGCCCCGGGACAGCCGGGGCGTTAAGCAATCAGCCCCAGCATTTT
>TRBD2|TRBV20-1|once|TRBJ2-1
CSARVAGGPGNEQFF
TGCAGTGCTAGGGTAGCGGGAGGGCCGGGTAATGAGCAGTTCTTC
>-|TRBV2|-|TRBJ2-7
CASSRDKDLTYEQYF
TGTGCCAGCAGTCGAGACAAGGACCTAACCTACGAGCAGTACTTC
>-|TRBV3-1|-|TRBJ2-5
CASRPGPGETQYF
TGTGCCAGCAGACCAGGGCCCGGGGAGACCCAGTACTTC
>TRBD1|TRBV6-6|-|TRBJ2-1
CASSFDRVRNEQFF
TGTGCCAGCAGTTTCGACAGGGTCCGCAATGAGCAGTTCTTC
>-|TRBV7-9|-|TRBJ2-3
CASSAQLTDTQYF
TGTGCCAGCAGCGCCCAATTGACAGATACGCAGTATTTT
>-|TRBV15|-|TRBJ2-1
CATSRDFGGRNEQFF
TGTGCCACCAGCAGAGATTTTGGGGGTAGGAATGAGCAGTTCTTC
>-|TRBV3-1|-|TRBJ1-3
CASSSLGAPELF
TGTGCCAGCAGCTCACTGGGGGCGCCTGAGCTTTTT
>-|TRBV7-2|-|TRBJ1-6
CASSSSRQPYNSPLHF
TGTGCCAGCAGCTCTTCTCGACAGCCTTATAATTCACCCCTCCACTTT
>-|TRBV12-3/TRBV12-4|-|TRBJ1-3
CASSLKVSHNSGNTIYF
TGTGCCAGCAGTTTAAAAGTGTCCCATAACTCTGGAAACACCATATATTTT
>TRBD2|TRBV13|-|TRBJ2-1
CASSFEGLAGSGNYNEQFF
TGTGCCAGCAGCTTCGAGGGACTAGCGGGATCGGGTAACTACAATGAGCAGTTCTTC
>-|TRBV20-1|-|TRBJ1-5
CSANSVKGDGNQPQHF
TGCAGTGCTAATTCGGTAAAGGGGGATGGCAATCAGCCCCAGCATTTT